These T cell receptor beta chains were read from a single sample in a study of glioma-infiltrating T cells after dendritic cell vaccination. Method: immunoSEQ multiplex PCR; TCRdb's copy keeps in-frame clones and lacks some. The table records fewer than 30,000 clones, around nine tenths of them present only once. Sequenced here: blood, sampled after dendritic cell vaccination. The receptors were sampled from a human donor with glioblastoma. Each CDR3 is given with its conserved first and last residue. D genes are given only for firm matches. Size tells how often a clone was seen (once, few, many) or the class of an expanded clone, and some rows leave it out.

clone_size: NA; d_call: TRBD1; j_call: TRBJ1-2; v_call: TRBV13; cdr3_nt: TGTGCCAGCAGACGAAATATACAGGGGGCGAGGGGCTACACCTTC; cdr3_aa: CASRRNIQGARGYTF
clone_size: NA; d_call: TRBD2; j_call: TRBJ2-7; v_call: TRBV7-8; cdr3_nt: TGTGCCAGCAGCTTCCGGGAGGGGGCCTACGAGCAGTACTTC; cdr3_aa: CASSFREGAYEQYF
clone_size: NA; d_call: NA; j_call: TRBJ2-5; v_call: TRBV4-1; cdr3_nt: TGCGCCAGCAGCCCGGACCCTCAGGGCACGGAGACCCAGTACTTC; cdr3_aa: CASSPDPQGTETQYF
clone_size: NA; d_call: TRBD2; j_call: TRBJ2-7; v_call: TRBV6-1; cdr3_nt: TGTGCCAGCAGAGGAGCGGGGGGGCGTTTCGAGCAGTACTTC; cdr3_aa: CASRGAGGRFEQYF
clone_size: NA; d_call: NA; j_call: TRBJ2-2; v_call: TRBV6-6; cdr3_nt: TGTGCCAGCAGATCCGCCGGGGAGCTGTTTTTT; cdr3_aa: CASRSAGELFF
clone_size: NA; d_call: NA; j_call: TRBJ2-1; v_call: TRBV7-7; cdr3_nt: TGTGCTAGCAGCTTATCCCCCACCGGGTCACCGCTCTTCTTC; cdr3_aa: CASSLSPTGSPLFF
clone_size: NA; d_call: TRBD1; j_call: TRBJ1-2; v_call: TRBV7-9; cdr3_nt: TGTGCCAGCAGCTTGCCAGTTAGGACAGGCCCTAACTATGGCTACACCTTC; cdr3_aa: CASSLPVRTGPNYGYTF
clone_size: NA; d_call: NA; j_call: TRBJ2-3; v_call: TRBV10-1; cdr3_nt: TGCGCCAGCAGTGAGATAATAGATACGCAGTATTTT; cdr3_aa: CASSEIIDTQYF
clone_size: few; d_call: TRBD1; j_call: TRBJ1-1; v_call: TRBV6-1; cdr3_nt: TGTGCCATCCGGGACAGCTACACTGAAGCTTTCTTT; cdr3_aa: CAIRDSYTEAFF
clone_size: once; d_call: TRBD1; j_call: TRBJ1-5; v_call: TRBV19; cdr3_nt: TGTGCCACCTCGCGGAAGGGACAGGGGATACAGCCCCAGCATTTT; cdr3_aa: CATSRKGQGIQPQHF
clone_size: once; d_call: NA; j_call: TRBJ1-6; v_call: TRBV7-8; cdr3_nt: TGTGCCAGCAGCTTATTTGGGAGGGGATTAAATTCACCCCTCCACTTT; cdr3_aa: CASSLFGRGLNSPLHF
clone_size: NA; d_call: NA; j_call: TRBJ1-1; v_call: TRBV6-6; cdr3_nt: TGTGCCAGCAGTTACCGGAACACTGAAGCTTTCTTT; cdr3_aa: CASSYRNTEAFF
clone_size: NA; d_call: TRBD1; j_call: TRBJ2-7; v_call: TRBV2; cdr3_nt: TGTGCCAGCAGGGTAGGGACAGGGAAATACGAGCAGTACTTC; cdr3_aa: CASRVGTGKYEQYF
clone_size: NA; d_call: NA; j_call: TRBJ1-5; v_call: TRBV6-5; cdr3_nt: TGTGCCAGCAGGAAGGGACTTGGGGACAATCAGCCCCAGCATTTT; cdr3_aa: CASRKGLGDNQPQHF
clone_size: NA; d_call: NA; j_call: TRBJ1-6; v_call: TRBV19; cdr3_nt: TGTGCCAGTAGTATCGGGGTGGGGAATTCACCCCTCCACTTT; cdr3_aa: CASSIGVGNSPLHF
clone_size: NA; d_call: NA; j_call: TRBJ2-7; v_call: TRBV10-3; cdr3_nt: TGTGCCATCAGTCGACTAGATAACGAGCAGTACTTC; cdr3_aa: CAISRLDNEQYF
clone_size: NA; d_call: NA; j_call: TRBJ2-7; v_call: TRBV6-1; cdr3_nt: TGTGCCAGCAGTGAGGGGGCAGGTTATTCCTACGAGCAGTACTTC; cdr3_aa: CASSEGAGYSYEQYF
clone_size: once; d_call: TRBD2; j_call: TRBJ2-3; v_call: TRBV19; cdr3_nt: TGTGCCAGTAGTCGGGGACTAACGCAAGATACGCAGTATTTT; cdr3_aa: CASSRGLTQDTQYF
clone_size: NA; d_call: TRBD2; j_call: TRBJ2-3; v_call: TRBV4-2; cdr3_nt: TGTGCCAGCAGCCAAGAAAGCCTAGCGGGGGGAAGGAATACGCAGTATTTT; cdr3_aa: CASSQESLAGGRNTQYF
clone_size: NA; d_call: TRBD1; j_call: TRBJ1-1; v_call: TRBV27; cdr3_nt: TGTGCCAGCGGACAGGGGGCCTTGAACACTGAAGCTTTCTTT; cdr3_aa: CASGQGALNTEAFF
clone_size: few; d_call: TRBD1; j_call: TRBJ1-3; v_call: TRBV7-2; cdr3_nt: TGTGCCAGCAGCTTAGCGACAGGGCTCTCTGGAAACACCATATATTTT; cdr3_aa: CASSLATGLSGNTIYF
clone_size: NA; d_call: NA; j_call: TRBJ1-6; v_call: TRBV10-2; cdr3_nt: TGCGCCAGCAGTCCCCAGGGGAGCTCCTATAATTCACCCCTCCACTTT; cdr3_aa: CASSPQGSSYNSPLHF
clone_size: NA; d_call: NA; j_call: TRBJ2-1; v_call: TRBV27; cdr3_nt: TGTGCCAGCATGACGGGCAATGAGCAGTTCTTC; cdr3_aa: CASMTGNEQFF
clone_size: NA; d_call: NA; j_call: TRBJ1-5; v_call: TRBV19; cdr3_nt: TGTGCCAGTAGTAGGAGTAGCAATCAGCCCCAGCATTTT; cdr3_aa: CASSRSSNQPQHF
clone_size: once; d_call: TRBD1; j_call: TRBJ1-3; v_call: TRBV4-2; cdr3_nt: TGTGCCAGCAGCCTATCGACAGGGACCGGAAACACCATATATTTT; cdr3_aa: CASSLSTGTGNTIYF
clone_size: NA; d_call: NA; j_call: TRBJ1-1; v_call: TRBV6-1; cdr3_nt: TGTGCCAGTGTTAATTTGTTGAACACTGAAGCTTTCTTT; cdr3_aa: CASVNLLNTEAFF
clone_size: once; d_call: TRBD2; j_call: TRBJ2-7; v_call: TRBV5-4; cdr3_nt: TGTGCCAGCAGCTTGGGGAAGGGAGGGGCCTACGAGCAGTACTTC; cdr3_aa: CASSLGKGGAYEQYF
clone_size: NA; d_call: NA; j_call: TRBJ1-3; v_call: TRBV29-1; cdr3_nt: TGCAGCGTTGGCACAGGCGCAGGAAACACCATATATTTT; cdr3_aa: CSVGTGAGNTIYF
clone_size: NA; d_call: NA; j_call: TRBJ2-5; v_call: TRBV7-2; cdr3_nt: TGTGCCAGCAGCTCCTCGACTAGTCCAGAGACCCAGTACTTC; cdr3_aa: CASSSSTSPETQYF
clone_size: NA; d_call: NA; j_call: TRBJ2-7; v_call: TRBV5-6; cdr3_nt: TGTGCCAGCAGTCGTTTAGGGGTGAGGGAGCAGTACTTC; cdr3_aa: CASSRLGVREQYF
clone_size: NA; d_call: NA; j_call: TRBJ2-2; v_call: TRBV18; cdr3_nt: TGTGCCAGCTCACCACCGAGAACCGGGGAGCTGTTTTTT; cdr3_aa: CASSPPRTGELFF
clone_size: NA; d_call: TRBD2; j_call: TRBJ2-3; v_call: TRBV18; cdr3_nt: TGTGCCAGCTCACCACCGGCGGGGGGTCCTGATACGCAGTATTTT; cdr3_aa: CASSPPAGGPDTQYF
clone_size: NA; d_call: TRBD1; j_call: TRBJ1-2; v_call: TRBV7-9; cdr3_nt: TGTGCCAGCAGCCCACAGGGGGCAACCTATGGCTACACCTTC; cdr3_aa: CASSPQGATYGYTF
clone_size: NA; d_call: NA; j_call: TRBJ2-1; v_call: TRBV5-4; cdr3_nt: TGTGCCAGCAGTATCAACACAGGGAAAAGTCAGTTCTTC; cdr3_aa: CASSINTGKSQFF
clone_size: NA; d_call: TRBD1; j_call: TRBJ1-1; v_call: TRBV11-2; cdr3_nt: TGTGCCAGCAGAAAGACAGGGGGAGATGAAGCTTTCTTT; cdr3_aa: CASRKTGGDEAFF
clone_size: NA; d_call: NA; j_call: TRBJ1-1; v_call: TRBV4-2; cdr3_nt: TGTGCCAGCAGCCAAGATAGGGGCCAGAGCACTGAAGCTTTCTTT; cdr3_aa: CASSQDRGQSTEAFF
clone_size: NA; d_call: NA; j_call: TRBJ2-5; v_call: TRBV30; cdr3_nt: TGTGCCTGGAGTACCCCGCGTCTAGCAAACGAGACCCAGTACTTC; cdr3_aa: CAWSTPRLANETQYF
clone_size: NA; d_call: NA; j_call: TRBJ2-7; v_call: TRBV20-1; cdr3_nt: TGCAGTGCTCCCGGGACCTACGAGCAGTACTTC; cdr3_aa: CSAPGTYEQYF
clone_size: NA; d_call: NA; j_call: TRBJ1-1; v_call: TRBV28; cdr3_nt: TGTGCCAGCACAATGGTAGACACTGAAGCTTTCTTT; cdr3_aa: CASTMVDTEAFF
clone_size: NA; d_call: NA; j_call: TRBJ1-3; v_call: TRBV7-8; cdr3_nt: TGTGCCAGCAGCTACCGTCCGGAAGGGGGTGGAAACACCATATATTTT; cdr3_aa: CASSYRPEGGGNTIYF
clone_size: NA; d_call: NA; j_call: TRBJ1-6; v_call: TRBV5-4; cdr3_nt: TGTGCCAGCAGCCCAGGATCGGGAGCCCAAAATTCCCCCCTCCACTTT; cdr3_aa: CASSPGSGAQNSPLHF
clone_size: NA; d_call: TRBD1; j_call: TRBJ2-7; v_call: TRBV19; cdr3_nt: TGTGCCAGTAGTTCCGCGGACAGGGGGGGACTACGAGTGCAGTACTTC; cdr3_aa: CASSSADRGGLRVQYF
clone_size: NA; d_call: NA; j_call: TRBJ1-5; v_call: TRBV4-2; cdr3_nt: TGTGCCAGCAGCCAAGTTTCGGGAATACAGCCCCAGCATTTT; cdr3_aa: CASSQVSGIQPQHF
clone_size: NA; d_call: NA; j_call: TRBJ2-7; v_call: TRBV2; cdr3_nt: TGTGCCAGCAGTGATCGAACGCGGCACTACGAGCAGTACTTC; cdr3_aa: CASSDRTRHYEQYF
clone_size: NA; d_call: TRBD1; j_call: TRBJ2-1; v_call: TRBV5-1; cdr3_nt: TGCGCCAGCAGCCTAGGGGGCGATGAGCAGTTCTTC; cdr3_aa: CASSLGGDEQFF
clone_size: few; d_call: TRBD1; j_call: TRBJ2-2; v_call: TRBV6-5; cdr3_nt: TGTGCCAGCAGCCCAACAGGGGGCCCCGGGGAGCTGTTTTTT; cdr3_aa: CASSPTGGPGELFF
clone_size: NA; d_call: TRBD1; j_call: TRBJ1-2; v_call: TRBV6-1; cdr3_nt: TGTGCCAGCAGTGACCGCTGGACAGGGGAGGGCTACACCTTC; cdr3_aa: CASSDRWTGEGYTF
clone_size: NA; d_call: TRBD1; j_call: TRBJ1-6; v_call: TRBV6-5; cdr3_nt: TGTGCCAGCAGTATTTGGACAGGGAAAAAGTCCCCCCTCCACTTT; cdr3_aa: CASSIWTGKKSPLHF
clone_size: NA; d_call: TRBD2; j_call: TRBJ2-1; v_call: TRBV5-4; cdr3_nt: TGTGCCAGCAGAGGGAGGGCTGGATTTAACAATGAGCAGTTCTTC; cdr3_aa: CASRGRAGFNNEQFF
clone_size: NA; d_call: NA; j_call: TRBJ1-3; v_call: TRBV5-1; cdr3_nt: TGCGCCAGCAGCCCGGAGGGGTCGGCTCGCGGAAACACCATATATTTT; cdr3_aa: CASSPEGSARGNTIYF
clone_size: NA; d_call: NA; j_call: TRBJ2-7; v_call: TRBV29-1; cdr3_nt: TGCAGCGTTGAAACAGGTGGCTACGAGCAGTACTTC; cdr3_aa: CSVETGGYEQYF
clone_size: once; d_call: NA; j_call: TRBJ1-2; v_call: TRBV30; cdr3_nt: TGTGCCTGGAGGCTGGGGGCAGGTGTTTCCTATGGCTACACCTTC; cdr3_aa: CAWRLGAGVSYGYTF
clone_size: NA; d_call: NA; j_call: TRBJ2-2; v_call: TRBV2; cdr3_nt: TGTGCCAGCAACCCCTCAGGGGGGAGGAGCGGGGAGCTGTTTTTT; cdr3_aa: CASNPSGGRSGELFF